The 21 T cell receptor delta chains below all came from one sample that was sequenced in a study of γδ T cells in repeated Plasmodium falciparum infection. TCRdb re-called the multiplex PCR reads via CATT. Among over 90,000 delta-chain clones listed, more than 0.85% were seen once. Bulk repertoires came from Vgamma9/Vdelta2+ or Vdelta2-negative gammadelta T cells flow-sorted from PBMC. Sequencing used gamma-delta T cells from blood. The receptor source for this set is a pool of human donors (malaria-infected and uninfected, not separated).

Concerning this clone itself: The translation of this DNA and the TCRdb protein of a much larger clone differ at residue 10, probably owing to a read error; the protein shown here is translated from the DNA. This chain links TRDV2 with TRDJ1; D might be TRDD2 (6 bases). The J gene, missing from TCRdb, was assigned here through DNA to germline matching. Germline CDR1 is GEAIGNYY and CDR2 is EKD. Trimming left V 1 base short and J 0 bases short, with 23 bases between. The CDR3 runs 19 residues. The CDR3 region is CACDTGSYTELLYTDKLIF. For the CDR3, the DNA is TGTGCCTGTGACACGGGATCCTACACTGAGCTACTTTACACCGATAAACTCATCTTT.

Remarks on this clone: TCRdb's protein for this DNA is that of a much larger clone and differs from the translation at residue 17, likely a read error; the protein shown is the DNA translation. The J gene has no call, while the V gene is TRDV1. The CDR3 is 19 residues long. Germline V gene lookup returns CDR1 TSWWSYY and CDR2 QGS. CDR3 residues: CALGAPRGRWGLFIFPHFF. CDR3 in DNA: TGTGCTCTTGGGGCCCCTCGGGGGCGATGGGGGCTATTTATATTCCCACACTTCTTT.

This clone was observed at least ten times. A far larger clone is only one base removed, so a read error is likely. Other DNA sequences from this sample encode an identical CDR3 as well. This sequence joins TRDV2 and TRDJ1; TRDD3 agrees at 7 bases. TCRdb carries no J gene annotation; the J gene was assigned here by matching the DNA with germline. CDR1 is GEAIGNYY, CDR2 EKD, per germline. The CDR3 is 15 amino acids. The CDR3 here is CACDTLGSNTDKLIF. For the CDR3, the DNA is TGTGCCTGCGACACACTGGGGTCTAACACCGATAAACTCATCTTT.

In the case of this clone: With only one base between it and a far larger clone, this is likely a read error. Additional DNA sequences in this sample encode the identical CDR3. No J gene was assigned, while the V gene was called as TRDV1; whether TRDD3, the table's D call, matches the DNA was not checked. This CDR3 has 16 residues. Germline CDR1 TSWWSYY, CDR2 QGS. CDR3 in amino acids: CALGPLAARGADKLIF. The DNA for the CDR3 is TGTGCTCTTGGACCCCTCGCGGCCCGGGGGGCCGATAAACTCATCTTC.

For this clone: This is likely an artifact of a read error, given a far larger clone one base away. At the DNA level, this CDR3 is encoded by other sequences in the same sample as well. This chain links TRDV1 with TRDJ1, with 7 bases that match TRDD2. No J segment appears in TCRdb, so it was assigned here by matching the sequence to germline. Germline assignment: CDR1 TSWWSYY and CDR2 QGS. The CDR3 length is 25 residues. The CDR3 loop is CALGDLRPIPTRMGRAYNSTDKLIF. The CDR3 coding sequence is TGTGCCCTTGGGGACTTAAGGCCCATTCCTACGAGAATGGGGAGGGCTTATAACTCCACCGATAAACTCATCTTT.

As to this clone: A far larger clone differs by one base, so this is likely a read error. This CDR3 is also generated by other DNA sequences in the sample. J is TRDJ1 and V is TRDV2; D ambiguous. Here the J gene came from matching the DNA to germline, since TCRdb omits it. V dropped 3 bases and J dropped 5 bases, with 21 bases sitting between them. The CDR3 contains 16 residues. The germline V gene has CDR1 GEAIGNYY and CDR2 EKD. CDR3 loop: CACDQCRPSKPDKLIF. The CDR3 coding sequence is TGTGCCTGTGACCAATGCCGCCCCTCCAAGCCTGATAAACTCATCTTT.

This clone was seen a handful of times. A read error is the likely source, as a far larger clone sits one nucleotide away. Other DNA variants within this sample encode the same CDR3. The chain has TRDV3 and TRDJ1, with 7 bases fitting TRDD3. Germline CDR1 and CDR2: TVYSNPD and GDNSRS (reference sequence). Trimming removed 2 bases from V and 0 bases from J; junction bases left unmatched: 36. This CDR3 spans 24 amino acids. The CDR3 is CAFSVQDWGIYHSATVFYTDKLIF. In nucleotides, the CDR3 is TGTGCCTTTTCAGTTCAAGACTGGGGAATATACCACTCCGCTACAGTATTCTACACCGATAAACTCATCTTT.

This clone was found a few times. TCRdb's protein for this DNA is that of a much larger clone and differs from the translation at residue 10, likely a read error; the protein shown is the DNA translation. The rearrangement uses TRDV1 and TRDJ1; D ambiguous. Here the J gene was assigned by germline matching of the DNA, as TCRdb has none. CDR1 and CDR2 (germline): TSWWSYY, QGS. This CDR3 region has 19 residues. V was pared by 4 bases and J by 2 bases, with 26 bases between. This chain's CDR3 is CALGVNFFLRPRETDKLIF. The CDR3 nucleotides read TGTGCTCTTGGGGTAAACTTTTTTCTACGGCCCCGAGAGACCGATAAACTCATCTTT.

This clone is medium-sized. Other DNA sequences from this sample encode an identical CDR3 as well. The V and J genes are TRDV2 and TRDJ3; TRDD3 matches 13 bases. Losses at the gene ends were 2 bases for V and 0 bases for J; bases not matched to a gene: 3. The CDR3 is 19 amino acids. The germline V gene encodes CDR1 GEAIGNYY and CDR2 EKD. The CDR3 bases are TGTGCCTGTGACAGTACTGGGGGATACGGCTCCTGGGACACCCGACAGATGTTTTTC. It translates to CACDSTGGYGSWDTRQMFF.

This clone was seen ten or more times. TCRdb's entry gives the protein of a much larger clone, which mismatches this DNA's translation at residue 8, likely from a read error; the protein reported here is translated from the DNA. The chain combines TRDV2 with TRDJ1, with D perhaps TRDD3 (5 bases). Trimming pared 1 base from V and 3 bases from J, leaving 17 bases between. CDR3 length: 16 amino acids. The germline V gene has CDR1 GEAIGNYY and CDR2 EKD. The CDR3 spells CACDTPGRSTADKLIF. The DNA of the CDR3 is TGTGCCTGTGACACACCGGGGAGGTCTACGGCCGATAAACTCATCTTT.

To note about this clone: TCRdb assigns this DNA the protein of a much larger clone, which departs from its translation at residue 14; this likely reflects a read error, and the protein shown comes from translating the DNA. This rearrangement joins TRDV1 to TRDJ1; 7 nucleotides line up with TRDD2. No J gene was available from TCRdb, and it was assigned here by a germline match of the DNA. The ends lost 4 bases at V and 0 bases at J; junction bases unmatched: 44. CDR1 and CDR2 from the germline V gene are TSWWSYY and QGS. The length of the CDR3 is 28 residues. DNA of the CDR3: TGTGCTCTTGGGGTACCATATAGATTCCTACCATTCCCCGCTGGACACATAGCTGGCGGTGAGTACACCGATAAACTCATCTTT. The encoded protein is CALGVPYRFLPFPAGHIAGGEYTDKLIF.

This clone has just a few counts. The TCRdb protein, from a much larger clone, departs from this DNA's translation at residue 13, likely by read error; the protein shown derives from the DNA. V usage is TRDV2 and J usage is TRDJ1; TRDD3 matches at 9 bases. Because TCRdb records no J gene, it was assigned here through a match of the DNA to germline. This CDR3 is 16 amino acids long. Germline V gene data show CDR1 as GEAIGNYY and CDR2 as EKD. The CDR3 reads CACDGTGGRNYDELIF. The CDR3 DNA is TGTGCCTGTGATGGTACTGGGGGACGTAACTACGATGAACTCATCTTT.

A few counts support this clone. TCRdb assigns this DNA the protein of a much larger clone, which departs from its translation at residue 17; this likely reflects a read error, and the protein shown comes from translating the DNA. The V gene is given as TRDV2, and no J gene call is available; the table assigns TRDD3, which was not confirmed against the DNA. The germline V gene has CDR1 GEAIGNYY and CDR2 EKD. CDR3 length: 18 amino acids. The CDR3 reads CACDTVGGGYPNTDKLTF. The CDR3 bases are TGTGCCTGTGACACAGTGGGTGGGGGATACCCGAACACCGATAAACTCACCTTT.

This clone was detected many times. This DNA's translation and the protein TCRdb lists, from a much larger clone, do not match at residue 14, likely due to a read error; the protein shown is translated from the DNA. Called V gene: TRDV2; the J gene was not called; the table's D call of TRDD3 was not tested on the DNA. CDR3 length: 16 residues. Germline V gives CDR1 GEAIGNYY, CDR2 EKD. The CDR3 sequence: CAWGFSYWGILDKPIF. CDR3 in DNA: TGTGCCTGGGGATTCTCGTACTGGGGGATACTCGATAAACCCATCTTT.

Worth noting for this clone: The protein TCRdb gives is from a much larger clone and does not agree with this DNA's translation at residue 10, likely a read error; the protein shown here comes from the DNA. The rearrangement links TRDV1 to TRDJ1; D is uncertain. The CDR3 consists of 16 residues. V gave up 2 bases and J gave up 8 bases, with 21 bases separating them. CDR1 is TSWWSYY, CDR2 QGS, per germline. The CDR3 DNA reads TGTGCTCTTGGGGAAAAGTTTCAACGGGGCGGTGGGAAACTCATCTTT. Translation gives CALGEKFQRGGGKLIF.

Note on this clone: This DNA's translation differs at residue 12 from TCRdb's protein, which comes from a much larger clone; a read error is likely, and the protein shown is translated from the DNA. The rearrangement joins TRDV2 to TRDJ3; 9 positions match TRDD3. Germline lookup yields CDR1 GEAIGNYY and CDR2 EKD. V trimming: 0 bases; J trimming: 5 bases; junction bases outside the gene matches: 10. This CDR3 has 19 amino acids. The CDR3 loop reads CACDTVLGDYSRDTRQMFF. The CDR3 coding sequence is TGTGCCTGTGACACCGTACTGGGGGACTATTCCCGGGACACCCGACAGATGTTTTTC.

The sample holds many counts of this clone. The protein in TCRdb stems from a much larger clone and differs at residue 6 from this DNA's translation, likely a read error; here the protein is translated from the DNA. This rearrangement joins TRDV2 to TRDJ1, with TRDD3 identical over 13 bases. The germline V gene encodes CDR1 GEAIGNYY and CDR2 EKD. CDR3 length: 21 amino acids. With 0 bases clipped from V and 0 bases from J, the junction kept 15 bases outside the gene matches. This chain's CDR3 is CACDTITGGYAERKDTDKLIF. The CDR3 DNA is TGTGCCTGTGACACCATTACTGGGGGATACGCCGAGCGGAAGGACACCGATAAACTCATCTTT.

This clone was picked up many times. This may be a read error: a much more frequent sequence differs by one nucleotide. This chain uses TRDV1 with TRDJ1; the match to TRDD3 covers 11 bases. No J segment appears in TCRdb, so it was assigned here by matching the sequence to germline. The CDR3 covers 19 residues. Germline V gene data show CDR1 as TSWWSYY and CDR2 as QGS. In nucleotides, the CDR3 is TGTGCCCTTGGGGAATACGACTACTGGGGGATAGGGAAGTCCGATAAACTCATCTTT. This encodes CALGEYDYWGIGKSDKLIF.

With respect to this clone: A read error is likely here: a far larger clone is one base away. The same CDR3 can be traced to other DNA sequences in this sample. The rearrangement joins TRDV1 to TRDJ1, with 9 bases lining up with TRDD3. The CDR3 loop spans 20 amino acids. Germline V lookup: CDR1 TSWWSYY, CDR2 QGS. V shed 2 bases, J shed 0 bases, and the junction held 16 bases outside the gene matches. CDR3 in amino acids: CALGENTSGYWGTYTDKLIF. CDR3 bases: TGTGCTCTTGGGGAAAACACCTCGGGGTACTGGGGGACCTACACCGATAAACTCATCTTT.

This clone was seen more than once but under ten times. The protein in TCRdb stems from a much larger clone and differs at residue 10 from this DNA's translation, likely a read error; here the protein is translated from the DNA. The CDR3 loop is CACDTIGGVRKEIDKLIF. The CDR3 region has the DNA TGTGCCTGTGACACGATTGGGGGAGTCAGAAAAGAAATCGATAAACTCATCTTT. The chain has TRDV2 and TRDJ1; 7 nucleotides align to TRDD3. TCRdb is silent on the J gene; assignment here came from matching the DNA to germline. The germline V gene encodes CDR1 GEAIGNYY and CDR2 EKD. With V trimmed by 1 base and J by 4 bases, 17 bases remained unmatched. CDR3 size: 18 residues.

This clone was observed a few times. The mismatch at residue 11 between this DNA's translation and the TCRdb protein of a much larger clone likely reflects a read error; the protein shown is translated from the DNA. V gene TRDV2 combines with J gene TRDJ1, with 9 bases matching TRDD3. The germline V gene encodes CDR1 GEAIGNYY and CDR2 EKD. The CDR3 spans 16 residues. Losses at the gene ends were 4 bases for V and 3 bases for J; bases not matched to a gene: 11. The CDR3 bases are TGTGCCTGTGATGGTACTGGGGGACGTAACTCCGATAAACTCATCTTT. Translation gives CACDGTGGRNSDKLIF.